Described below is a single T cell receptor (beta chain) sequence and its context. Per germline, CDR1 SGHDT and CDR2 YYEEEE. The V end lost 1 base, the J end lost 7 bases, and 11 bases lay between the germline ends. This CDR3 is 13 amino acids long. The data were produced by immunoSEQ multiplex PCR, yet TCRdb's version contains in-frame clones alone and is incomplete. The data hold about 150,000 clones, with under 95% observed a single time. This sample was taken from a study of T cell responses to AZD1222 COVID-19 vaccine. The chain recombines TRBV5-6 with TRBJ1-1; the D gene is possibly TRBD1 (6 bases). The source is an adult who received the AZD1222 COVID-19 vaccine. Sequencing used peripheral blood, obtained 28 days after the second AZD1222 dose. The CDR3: CASSLPGQIEAFF. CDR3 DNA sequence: TGTGCCAGCAGCTTGCCAGGACAGATTGAAGCTTTCTTT.